Each of the 13 T cell receptor beta chains below was sequenced from the same sample in a study of CD8+ T cells in alopecia areata. It was cDNA, reverse transcribed from extracted RNA, that served as the sequencing template. Here immunoSEQ multiplex PCR was the method, and the copy in TCRdb shows in-frame clones only, minus some. The table includes roughly 100,000 clones, about 60% detected once. Sequences were obtained from CD4+ T cells sorted from blood. The source of these receptors is a human donor in good health.

The gene calls are TRBV7-2 and TRBJ2-7; D remains ambiguous. Per the germline V gene, CDR1 is SGHTA and CDR2 is FQGNSA. V was clipped by 5 bases and J by 7 bases, with 9 bases between them. CDR3 length equals 11 residues. The CDR3: CASSITREQYF. Written as DNA, the CDR3 is TGTGCCAGCAGCATAACGAGAGAGCAGTACTTC.

The chain carries TRBV29-1 and TRBJ2-3, with 9 bases that match TRBD2. With 7 bases clipped from V and 0 bases from J, the junction kept 5 bases outside the gene matches. The germline gives CDR1 SQVTM, CDR2 ANQGSEA. CDR3 size: 14 residues. The CDR3 DNA reads TGCAGCGCGGTAGCGGGGGCGAGCACAGATACGCAGTATTTT. Amino acids: CSAVAGASTDTQYF.

This clone was seen only a few times. The rearrangement joins TRBV7-9 to TRBJ2-2, with D tentatively TRBD1 (5 bases). V lost 3 bases to trimming and J lost 3 bases, with 11 bases between them. The CDR3 length is 15 residues. Germline lookup yields CDR1 SEHNR and CDR2 FQNEAQ (reference sequence). The CDR3 DNA reads TGTGCCAGCAGCTTCCAGGGTGTGGACACCGGGGAGCTGTTTTTT. This encodes CASSFQGVDTGELFF.

The CDR3 sequence: CSVPGTSGGAWTQYF. The DNA of the CDR3 is TGCAGCGTGCCCGGGACTAGCGGGGGGGCGTGGACCCAGTACTTC. This chain uses TRBV29-1 with TRBJ2-5; 16 bases agree with TRBD2. The CDR3 spans 15 residues. Germline V gene data show CDR1 as SQVTM and CDR2 as ANQGSEA. With V trimmed by 6 bases and J by 7 bases, 8 bases remained unmatched.

The V and J genes are TRBV9 and TRBJ2-7; the D gene is possibly TRBD2 (5 bases). Germline V lookup: CDR1 SGDLS, CDR2 YYNGEE. V was trimmed by 2 bases and J by 2 bases, leaving 14 bases between them. CDR3 length: 15 amino acids. The chain's CDR3 is CASSVDGYGAYEQYF. In nucleotides, the CDR3 is TGTGCCAGCAGCGTCGACGGCTACGGGGCCTACGAGCAGTACTTC.

This clone was seen more than once but under ten times. This chain joins TRBV29-1 and TRBJ2-3, with 11 bases fitting TRBD2. CDR3 length: 14 residues. The J segment lost 1 base and the V segment lost 6 bases, leaving 3 bases of the junction unmatched. Germline CDR1 is SQVTM and CDR2 is ANQGSEA. The CDR3 loop reads CSVMTSGGTDTQYF. In DNA, the CDR3 is TGCAGCGTCATGACTAGCGGGGGCACAGATACGCAGTATTTT.

The V and J genes are TRBV30 and TRBJ1-3, with D unresolved. The germline V and J ends were trimmed by 3 bases and 4 bases, with 7 bases remaining between them. Germline CDR1 and CDR2: GTSNPN and SVGIG (reference sequence). The CDR3 extends over 12 amino acids. The CDR3 region is CAWSPQGNTIYF. DNA of the CDR3: TGTGCCTGGAGCCCCCAGGGAAACACCATATATTTT. The whole variable domain, filled in from reference TRBV30 and TRBJ1-3, reads SQTIHQWPATLVQPVGSPLSLECTVEGTSNPNLYWYRQAAGRGLQLLFYSVGIGQISSEVPQNLSASRPQDRQFILSSKKLLLSDSGFYLCAWSPQGNTIYFGEGSWLTVV.

The chain combines TRBV29-1 with TRBJ1-1, with D possibly TRBD1 on 6 matching bases. The CDR3 is made up of 17 amino acids. The V and J ends lost 3 bases and 1 base respectively, with 21 bases between them. Germline V gene data show CDR1 as SQVTM and CDR2 as ANQGSEA. CDR3 bases: TGCAGCGTTGATAACCACCCCTTGGGGGCTCGGAACACTGAAGCTTTCTTT. It yields the protein CSVDNHPLGARNTEAFF.

This clone was recorded a few times. The chain combines TRBV5-1 with TRBJ2-2; D not resolved. Germline V gene lookup returns CDR1 SGHRS and CDR2 YFSETQ. V was shortened by 0 bases and J by 4 bases, with 4 bases between the two germline ends. This CDR3 contains 13 residues. The DNA for the CDR3 is TGCGCCAGCAGCTTGGTCCCCACCGGGGAGCTGTTTTTT. Protein product: CASSLVPTGELFF.

This clone occurred a few times. The chain combines TRBV5-4 with TRBJ1-2; D gene unclear. Germline V gene data show CDR1 as SGHNT and CDR2 as YYREEE (reference sequence). V was shortened by 1 base and J by 4 bases, with 17 bases between the two germline ends. The CDR3 has 16 residues. CDR3 nucleotides: TGTGCCAGCAGCTTGATCTCGACTGGGGAGGGCTATGGCTACACCTTC. This sequence encodes CASSLISTGEGYGYTF. The whole variable domain, filled in from reference TRBV5-4 and TRBJ1-2, reads ETGVTQSPTHLIKTRGQQVTLRCSSQSGHNTVSWYQQALGQGPQFIFQYYREEENGRGNFPPRFSGLQFPNYSSELNVNALELDDSALYLCASSLISTGEGYGYTFGSGTRLTVV.

Only a few counts were recorded for this clone. This chain joins TRBV7-3 and TRBJ2-3; 9 bases map to TRBD2. The CDR3 consists of 17 residues. CDR1 and CDR2 (germline): SGHTA, FQGTGA. V trimming: 5 bases; J trimming: 6 bases; junction bases outside the gene matches: 15. CDR3 in DNA: TGTGCCAGCAGCCCTTTGGCCATAGCGGGGGTTTCGGATACGCAGTATTTT. It encodes CASSPLAIAGVSDTQYF.

The genes are TRBV6-5 and TRBJ1-1; D gene unclear. CDR1 is MNHEY, CDR2 SVGAGI, per germline. V was shortened by 0 bases and J by 4 bases, with 9 bases between the two germline ends. This CDR3 comprises 14 residues. The CDR3, as DNA: TGTGCCAGCAGTTACTCCGGAGGAGGCACTGAAGCTTTCTTT. Its translation: CASSYSGGGTEAFF.

This chain connects TRBV7-2 to TRBJ2-5; 8 bases are a match to TRBD2. The CDR3 has 14 residues. Germline lookup yields CDR1 SGHTA and CDR2 FQGNSA. V trimming: 5 bases; J trimming: 2 bases; junction bases outside the gene matches: 4. Here the CDR3 DNA reads TGTGCCAGCAGCGGACGGGGGGGACAAGAGACCCAGTACTTC. Its translation: CASSGRGGQETQYF.